This T cell receptor beta chain was documented in a study of breast tumors, draining lymph nodes, adjacent tissues. The lymph nodes were axillary draining lymph nodes from breast cancer patients. This clonotype was recorded at least ten times. Its target is not known. The germline gives CDR1 SEHNR, CDR2 FQNEAQ (reference sequence). Trimming removed 5 bases at V and 7 bases at J, with 15 bases between. CDR3 length: 14 amino acids. TCRdb used MiXCR to reprocess the multiplex PCR reads, holding one entry per CDR3 protein. Here the sample spans 200,000 or so distinct CDR3 sequences, 30% to 40% being singletons. Study-level results: Luminal-like breast cancer showed significantly higher tumor–nontumor repertoire similarity than basal-like.

This TCR was sampled from a female donor with breast cancer. Some clones in this sample may be carry-over from other donors' samples. The source material was axillary lymph node tissue. The genes are TRBV7-9 and TRBJ1-5, with D maybe TRBD1 (5 bases). CDR3 sequence: CASSLDGGEQPQHF. CDR3 coding DNA: TGTGCCAGCAGCCTCGATGGGGGTGAGCAGCCCCAGCATTTT.